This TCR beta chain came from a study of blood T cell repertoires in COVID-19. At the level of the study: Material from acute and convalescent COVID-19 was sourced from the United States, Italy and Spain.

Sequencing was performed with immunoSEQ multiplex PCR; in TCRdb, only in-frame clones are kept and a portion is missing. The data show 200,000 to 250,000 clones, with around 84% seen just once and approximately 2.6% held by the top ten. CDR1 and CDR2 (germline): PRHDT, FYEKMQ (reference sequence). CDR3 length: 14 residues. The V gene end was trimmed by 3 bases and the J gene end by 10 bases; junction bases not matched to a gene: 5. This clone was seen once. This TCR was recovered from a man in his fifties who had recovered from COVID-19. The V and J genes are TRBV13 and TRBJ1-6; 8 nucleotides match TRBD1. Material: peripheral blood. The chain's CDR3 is CASSFRTGRSPLHF. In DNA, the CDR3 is TGTGCCAGCAGCTTCCGGACAGGGAGGTCACCCCTCCACTTT.